A selection of T cell receptor beta chains follows, all from one sample in a study of technical replicates of blood from a few donors. The protocol was immunoSEQ multiplex PCR, while the TCRdb copy is restricted to in-frame clones and leaves out a portion. The sample includes over 75,000 clones, about 94% of them seen just once. The sequencing sample was made of T cells isolated from PBMCs. The receptor set was obtained from a human donor in good health. CDR3s include the opening cysteine and the closing phenylalanine or tryptophan. D genes are given only for firm matches. For some rows the clone size is stated as once, few or many, or as a class when expanded; others skip it.

j_call | d_call | clone_size | v_call | cdr3_nt | cdr3_aa
TRBJ2-3 | TRBD1 | once | TRBV6-1 | TGTGCCAGCAGTGAAGTCAGGGGGCGCACAGATACGCAGTATTTT | CASSEVRGRTDTQYF
TRBJ2-5 | TRBD2 | - | TRBV2 | TGTGCCAGCAGTAATGGGACTAGCGGGAGAGGGGAGACCCAGTACTTC | CASSNGTSGRGETQYF
TRBJ2-7 | - | - | TRBV14 | TGTGCCAGCAGCCAAGTTTCTTCCTACGAGCAGTACTTC | CASSQVSSYEQYF
TRBJ2-3 | - | few | TRBV7-9 | TGTGCCAGCAGCTTAGATGGGAGAGATACGCAGTATTTT | CASSLDGRDTQYF
TRBJ1-1 | - | few | TRBV29-1 | TGCAGCGTTGTAGTACAGGCACTGGAAGCTTTCTTT | CSVVVQALEAFF
TRBJ1-1 | - | - | TRBV28 | TGTGCCAGCAGTTTAACAGGGACCACTGAAGCTTTCTTT | CASSLTGTTEAFF
TRBJ2-1 | TRBD2 | once | TRBV28 | TGTGCCAGCAGTGCACAGGGTTTTCGTCCTAGCGGGAGCTCCTACAATGAGCAGTTCTTC | CASSAQGFRPSGSSYNEQFF
TRBJ2-7 | - | - | TRBV5-3 | TGTGCCAGAAGCCAACTAAGGATCTACGAGCAGTACTTC | CARSQLRIYEQYF
TRBJ1-2 | - | - | TRBV4-1 | TGCGCCAGCAGCCAGGTAGAAAATTATGGCTACACCTTC | CASSQVENYGYTF
TRBJ1-2 | - | - | TRBV2 | TGTGCCAGCAGTGAAGCGACACACTATGGCTACACCTTC | CASSEATHYGYTF
TRBJ1-3 | - | once | TRBV4-1 | TGCGCCAGCAGCCAAGATCAGGGAACTGGAAACACCATATATTTT | CASSQDQGTGNTIYF
TRBJ2-6 | TRBD1 | - | TRBV7-3 | TGTGCCAGCCCCACAGGGGCGAATTCTGGGGCCAACGTCCTGACTTTC | CASPTGANSGANVLTF
TRBJ1-5 | - | - | TRBV28 | TGTGCCAACAGTTTAAGGCGCAGGGCGAACAATCAGCCCCAGCATTTT | CANSLRRRANNQPQHF
TRBJ1-1 | - | - | TRBV7-9 | TGTGCCAGCAGCGCGGGGGGGAACACTGAAGCTTTCTTT | CASSAGGNTEAFF
TRBJ2-3 | - | - | TRBV18 | TGTGCCAGCTCACCATCCCCCATTGCACATTCGTCGGATACGCAGTATTTT | CASSPSPIAHSSDTQYF
TRBJ1-2 | - | - | TRBV1 | TGCACCAGACTCCTTCGGAAGGGGGGCTACACCTTC | CTRLLRKGGYTF
TRBJ1-3 | - | - | TRBV2 | TGTGCCAGTACAGGGATCTCTGGAAACACCATATATTTT | CASTGISGNTIYF
TRBJ1-2 | TRBD1 | - | TRBV5-1 | TGCGCCAGCAGCCTGGGGACAGGGGAGGGCTACACCTTC | CASSLGTGEGYTF
TRBJ1-5 | TRBD1 | - | TRBV2 | TGTGCCACTAGAGACAGGGACGGTCAGCCCCAGCATTTT | CATRDRDGQPQHF
TRBJ2-2 | TRBD1 | once | TRBV5-1 | TGCGCCAGCAGATCCGGGACAGGGGACACCGGGGAGCTGTTTTTT | CASRSGTGDTGELFF
TRBJ2-6 | TRBD1 | - | TRBV6-1 | TGTGCCAGCAGTTCACAGGGGGCTGGGGCCAACGTCCTGACTTTC | CASSSQGAGANVLTF
TRBJ2-2 | - | - | TRBV14 | TGTGCCAGCAGCCGGTTAGCGGACCTGAACACCGGGGAGCTGTTTTTT | CASSRLADLNTGELFF
TRBJ2-5 | TRBD1 | - | TRBV5-1 | TGCGCCAGCAGCCCGGACAGGGGAGAGACCCAGTACTTC | CASSPDRGETQYF
TRBJ1-1 | - | - | TRBV21-1 | TGTGCCAGCACTCCCGGCACTGAAGCTTTCTTT | CASTPGTEAFF
TRBJ2-2 | TRBD2 | - | TRBV7-3 | TGTGCCAGCAGCCCCTTAGCGGGGGGCCTGCCTGGGCTGTTTTTT | CASSPLAGGLPGLFF
TRBJ1-1 | - | - | TRBV28 | TGTGCCAGCAGTCTCAGGGGTAACACTGAAGCTTTCTTT | CASSLRGNTEAFF